The 3 T cell receptor beta chains presented below share a single source sample, sequenced in a study of OX40 agonist ivuxolimab in advanced cancers. Data came from immunoSEQ multiplex PCR; TCRdb stores just in-frame clones and leaves some out. The sample shows 25,000 to 40,000 clones, approximately 88% of them seen only once. This sample comprised CD4+ or CD8+ T cells sorted from blood, obtained in a trial of the OX40 agonist ivuxolimab. The receptors come from an adult with an advanced solid tumor such as melanoma, head and neck, liver or kidney cancer.

The V call is TRBV28, the J call TRBJ2-5; 9 nucleotides line up with TRBD2. Germline values: CDR1 MDHEN, CDR2 SYDVKM. J gave up 2 bases and V 8 bases, and 15 bases lay outside the gene matches. This CDR3 comprises 17 residues. CDR3 nucleotide sequence: TGTGCCAGCGATCATAGCGGGAGAGGCGGGCGACAAGAGACCCAGTACTTC. As protein: CASDHSGRGGRQETQYF. Using reference TRBV28 and TRBJ2-5 for the parts outside the CDR3, the full variable domain is DVKVTQSSRYLVKRTGEKVFLECVQDMDHENMFWYRQDPGLGLRLIYFSYDVKMKEKGDIPEGYSVSREKKERFSLILESASTNQTSMYLCASDHSGRGGRQETQYFGPGTRLLVL.

This chain connects TRBV4-1 to TRBJ2-3; the D is unclear. The CDR3 length is 13 residues. Germline CDR1 and CDR2: MGHRA and YSYEKL. The V gene lost 3 bases and the J gene lost 0 bases, with 4 bases spanning the gap. The CDR3 DNA follows: TGCGCCAGCAGCCAGGAAAGCACAGATACGCAGTATTTT. Translation gives CASSQESTDTQYF.

The rearrangement uses TRBV14 and TRBJ2-7; no definite D call. CDR1 is SGHDN, CDR2 FVKESK, per germline. The CDR3 contains 11 residues. V lost 3 bases, J lost 2 bases, and 2 bases lay in between. CDR3 nucleotides: TGTGCCAGCAGCCATACCTACGAGCAGTACTTC. It codes for CASSHTYEQYF.